Reported below is one T cell receptor beta chain. Trimming took 4 bases from V and 7 from J, leaving 12 bases between them. This CDR3 is built from 12 residues. Germline assignment: CDR1 SGHDT and CDR2 YYEEEE. The sample is drawn from a study of T-cell memory formation after mild COVID-19. Overall study: The two donors had largely donor-specific TCR clusters.

TCRdb used MiXCR to reprocess the 5' RACE reads, holding one entry per CDR3 protein. The sample lists about 430,000 distinct CDR3 sequences, roughly 17% occurring once. Specimen: PBMCs or a T cell subset sorted from them (not recorded which). This receptor was identified in a man younger than 30 who had mild COVID-19 (a few samples of this study predate the infection). Cell type and time point are not known. The rearrangement links TRBV5-6 to TRBJ2-7; a possible D gene is TRBD2 (5 bases). The CDR3: CASSPSGGEQYF. CDR3 nucleotide sequence: TGTGCCAGCAGCCCTTCAGGCGGGGAGCAGTACTTC.